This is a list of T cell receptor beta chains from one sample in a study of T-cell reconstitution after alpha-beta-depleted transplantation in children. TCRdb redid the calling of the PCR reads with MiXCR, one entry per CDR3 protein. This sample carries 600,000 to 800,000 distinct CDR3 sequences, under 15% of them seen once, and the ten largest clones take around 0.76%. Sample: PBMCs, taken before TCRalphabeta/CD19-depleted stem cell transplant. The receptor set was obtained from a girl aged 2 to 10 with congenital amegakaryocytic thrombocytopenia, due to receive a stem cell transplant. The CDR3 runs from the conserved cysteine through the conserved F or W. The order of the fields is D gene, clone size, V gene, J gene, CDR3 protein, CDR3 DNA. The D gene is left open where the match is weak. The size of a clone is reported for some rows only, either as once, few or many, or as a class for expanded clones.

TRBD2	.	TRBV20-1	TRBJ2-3	CSAGRPGGGDTQYF	TGCAGTGCTGGACGTCCGGGGGGGGGAGATACGCAGTATTTT
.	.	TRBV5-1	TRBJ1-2	CASSYGSARERGYTF	TGCGCCAGCAGCTATGGGAGTGCCCGGGAGCGAGGCTACACCTTC
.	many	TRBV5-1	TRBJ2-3	CASTRARTLSTDTQYF	TGCGCCAGCACCAGGGCCCGGACCCTAAGCACAGATACGCAGTATTTT
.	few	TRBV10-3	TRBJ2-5	CAISESFGAPETQYF	TGTGCCATCAGTGAGTCTTTTGGGGCTCCGGAGACCCAGTACTTC
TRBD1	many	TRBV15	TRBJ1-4	CATSPRGIGEKLFF	TGTGCCACCAGCCCCAGGGGGATTGGTGAAAAACTGTTTTTT
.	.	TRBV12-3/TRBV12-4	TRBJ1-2	CASSLSAPYGYTF	TGTGCCAGCAGCCTTAGTGCGCCTTATGGCTACACCTTC
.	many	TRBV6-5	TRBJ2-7	CASRDARYEQYF	TGTGCCAGCAGAGACGCCCGATACGAGCAGTACTTC
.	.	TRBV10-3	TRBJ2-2	CAISPSGLNTGELFF	TGTGCCATCAGCCCCAGCGGGCTTAACACCGGGGAGCTGTTTTTT
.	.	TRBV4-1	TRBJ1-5	CASSQQAEGQPQHF	TGCGCCAGCAGCCAACAGGCGGAAGGCCAGCCCCAGCATTTT
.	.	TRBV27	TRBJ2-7	CASSWTGTPGDEQYF	TGTGCCAGCAGTTGGACCGGGACCCCGGGTGACGAGCAGTACTTC
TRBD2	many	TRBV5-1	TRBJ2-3	CASSSSGSFTDTQYF	TGCGCCAGCAGCTCTAGCGGGAGTTTCACAGATACGCAGTATTTT
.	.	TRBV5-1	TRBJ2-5	CASSSRTQETQSF	TGCGCCAGCAGCTCAAGGACCCAGGAGACCCAGTCCTTC
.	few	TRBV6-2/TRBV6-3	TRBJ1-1	CASSYSPLNTEAFF	TGTGCCAGCAGTTACTCACCCTTGAACACTGAAGCTTTCTTT
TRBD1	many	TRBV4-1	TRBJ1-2	CASSPNGQGGSYGYTF	TGCGCCAGCAGCCCCAACGGACAGGGGGGGAGTTATGGCTACACCTTC
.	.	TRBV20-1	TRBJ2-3	CSALILMTSTDTQYF	TGCAGTGCCTTAATCCTCATGACTAGCACAGATACGCAGTATTTT
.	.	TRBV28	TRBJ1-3	CASSRATRFRNTIYF	TGTGCCAGCAGTCGAGCAACGAGGTTTAGAAACACCATATATTTT
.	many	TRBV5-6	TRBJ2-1	CASMGDSYNEQFF	TGTGCCAGCATGGGGGACTCCTACAATGAGCAGTTCTTC
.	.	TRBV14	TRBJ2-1	CASSAQQSSSYNEQFF	TGTGCCAGCAGCGCTCAACAATCAAGCTCCTACAATGAGCAGTTCTTC
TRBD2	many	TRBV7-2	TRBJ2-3	CASSWTSGDTQYF	TGTGCCAGCAGCTGGACTAGCGGTGATACGCAGTATTTT
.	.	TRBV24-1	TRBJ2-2	CATSDPGGSGGVTGELFF	TGTGCCACCAGTGATCCGGGGGGCTCCGGGGGTGTCACCGGGGAGCTGTTTTTT
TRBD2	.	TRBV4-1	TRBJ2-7	CASSQAFGAGVAYEQYF	TGCGCCAGCAGCCAAGCTTTCGGAGCGGGAGTCGCCTACGAGCAGTACTTC
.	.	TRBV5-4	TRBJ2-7	CASSLLRDKLMTSRHYEQYF	TGTGCCAGCAGCTTGCTCCGGGACAAACTCATGACTAGCAGACACTACGAGCAGTACTTC
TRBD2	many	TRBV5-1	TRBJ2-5	CASSLGSGLAQETQYF	TGCGCCAGCAGCTTGGGGTCCGGACTAGCGCAAGAGACCCAGTACTTC
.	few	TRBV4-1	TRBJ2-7	CASSPDRTYSYEQYF	TGCGCCAGCAGCCCAGATCGGACTTACTCCTACGAGCAGTACTTC